These 23 T cell receptor beta chains originate from one sample sequenced in a study of blood T cell repertoires in COVID-19. TCRdb keeps only in-frame clones here, not all; method: immunoSEQ multiplex PCR. Of approximately 230,000 clones listed, approximately 82% are singletons. Source material: peripheral blood. These TCRs come from a man aged 80 or over with acute or convalescent COVID-19.

The CDR3 nucleotides read TGTGCCAGCAGCTTAGGGACAGTTTTCTCCAATGAGCAGTTCTTC. Residues: CASSLGTVFSNEQFF. J is TRBJ2-1 and V is TRBV7-2; D is possibly TRBD1 (6 bases). This CDR3 is built from 15 residues. V lost 1 base to trimming and J lost 6 bases, with 13 bases between them. The V gene's germline CDR1 is SGHTA and CDR2 FQGNSA.

V gene TRBV19 combines with J gene TRBJ1-5; no reliable D call. Germline V gene data show CDR1 as LNHDA and CDR2 as SQIVND (reference sequence). Trimming pared 5 bases from V and 7 bases from J, leaving 9 bases between. The CDR3 sequence is 12 residues long. CDR3 DNA sequence: TGTGCCAGTAGTGGAATCGGGCAGCCCCAGCATTTT. Translating gives CASSGIGQPQHF.

The rearrangement uses TRBV18 and TRBJ1-2; TRBD1 aligns across 9 bases. Looked up from germline, CDR1 is KGHSH and CDR2 is LQKENI. The CDR3 extends over 15 amino acids. J was trimmed by 2 bases and V by 2 bases; bases with no gene match: 3. CDR3 in amino acids: CASSPGGQGNYGYTF. The CDR3 DNA is TGTGCCAGCTCACCAGGGGGACAGGGAAACTATGGCTACACCTTC.

In this sample, this clone turned up a few times. This sequence joins TRBV5-1 and TRBJ2-7; 9 bases map to TRBD2. The CDR3 covers 15 residues. V shed 1 base and J 5 bases; nucleotides not matched to a gene: 7. Germline CDR1 is SGHRS and CDR2 is YFSETQ. The CDR3 nucleotides read TGCGCCAGCAGCTTGCCGCCTAGCGGGAAGGACGAGCAGTACTTC. This gives the protein CASSLPPSGKDEQYF.

V is TRBV2 and J is TRBJ2-1; D might be TRBD2 (6 bases). V gave up 7 bases and J gave up 5 bases, with 18 bases separating them. Germline V gene lookup returns CDR1 SNHLY and CDR2 FYNNEI. This CDR3 is 15 amino acids long. The CDR3 reads CASMALVLANNEQFF. The CDR3 DNA follows: TGTGCCAGCATGGCATTGGTTCTAGCGAACAATGAGCAGTTCTTC.

The chain recombines TRBV10-2 with TRBJ1-2; no firm D call. In germline, CDR1 is WSHSY, CDR2 SAAADI. Trimming pared 11 bases from V and 6 bases from J, leaving 4 bases between. This CDR3 comprises 8 residues. CDR3 loop: CAADGYTF. Here the CDR3 DNA reads TGCGCCGCGGATGGCTACACCTTC.

The chain joins TRBV11-2 to TRBJ2-1, with TRBD2 matching 11 bases. The CDR3 is made up of 15 amino acids. The junction had 3 bases not matched to a gene; V was cut back by 5 bases and J by 3 bases. The V gene's germline CDR1 is SGHAT and CDR2 FQNNGV. CDR3 DNA sequence: TGTGCCAGCAGCCGGGGACTAGCGGTCTACAATGAGCAGTTCTTC. It codes for CASSRGLAVYNEQFF.

V is TRBV30 and J is TRBJ1-2; D unresolved. The CDR3 is made up of 13 amino acids. Trimming took 7 bases from V and 1 from J, leaving 13 bases between them. Germline V lookup: CDR1 GTSNPN, CDR2 SVGIG (reference sequence). CDR3 nucleotides: TGTGCCTCAACAGAGAGTAGTAACTATGGCTACACCTTC. Protein sequence: CASTESSNYGYTF. The variable domain in full, with the rest retrieved from reference TRBV30 and TRBJ1-2, is SQTIHQWPATLVQPVGSPLSLECTVEGTSNPNLYWYRQAAGRGLQLLFYSVGIGQISSEVPQNLSASRPQDRQFILSSKKLLLSDSGFYLCASTESSNYGYTFGSGTRLTVV.

The chain recombines TRBV5-5 with TRBJ1-1; D gene unclear. CDR3 length: 15 amino acids. The V gene's germline CDR1 is SGHKS and CDR2 YYEKEE (reference sequence). Between the trimmed V and J ends, which lost 4 bases and 1 base, there was a span of 14 bases. The CDR3 coding sequence is TGTGCCAGCAGCGTAAGGAGAGCGGGGAACACTGAAGCTTTCTTT. Translating it yields CASSVRRAGNTEAFF.

The chain uses TRBV10-3 and TRBJ1-2; TRBD1 aligns across 8 bases. V shed 0 bases and J 7 bases; nucleotides not matched to a gene: 7. The CDR3 sequence is 15 residues long. Germline V gene lookup returns CDR1 ENHRY and CDR2 SYGVKD. In DNA form, the CDR3 reads TGTGCCATCAGTGAGTCGGGGCGACAGGGGTCTGGCTACACCTTC. Its protein is CAISESGRQGSGYTF.

The chain employs TRBV4-1 and TRBJ2-1; D is uncertain. V lost 1 base, J lost 8 bases, and 12 bases lay in between. In germline, CDR1 is MGHRA, CDR2 YSYEKL. The CDR3 contains 14 residues. In nucleotides, the CDR3 is TGCGCCAGCAGCCAAGCCAACGTAGCCTATGAGCAGTTCTTC. The encoded protein is CASSQANVAYEQFF.

The chain has TRBV4-1 and TRBJ1-5; tentatively, D is TRBD1 (6 bases). The CDR3 totals 14 residues. The V gene's germline CDR1 is MGHRA and CDR2 YSYEKL. Trimming stripped 3 bases from V and 1 base from J, with 7 bases between. The chain's CDR3 is CASSHGTSNQPQHF. The CDR3 DNA follows: TGCGCCAGCAGCCATGGGACAAGCAATCAGCCCCAGCATTTT.

This chain joins TRBV2 and TRBJ2-3, with TRBD1 as a possible D gene (5 bases). CDR3 length: 14 residues. The V gene lost 5 bases and the J gene lost 2 bases, with 11 bases spanning the gap. The germline gives CDR1 SNHLY, CDR2 FYNNEI. The CDR3 spells CASSNTGNTDTQYF. CDR3 in DNA: TGTGCCAGCAGTAATACAGGAAACACAGATACGCAGTATTTT.

The chain couples TRBV5-1 to TRBJ2-1; perhaps TRBD2 as D (5 bases). The CDR3 covers 15 residues. Germline CDR1 reads SGHRS; CDR2 reads YFSETQ. V was pared by 2 bases and J by 0 bases, with 9 bases between. The CDR3 region is CASSLAESSYNEQFF. In DNA, the CDR3 is TGCGCCAGCAGCTTAGCGGAAAGCTCCTACAATGAGCAGTTCTTC.

This clone was recorded once. V is TRBV18 and J is TRBJ2-5, with TRBD2 matching 8 bases. The CDR3 has 15 residues. Trimming removed 3 bases from V and 1 base from J; junction bases left unmatched: 4. Looked up from germline, CDR1 is KGHSH and CDR2 is LQKENI. In nucleotides, the CDR3 is TGTGCCAGCTCACCCCGGGAGGGGATCCAAGAGACCCAGTACTTC. This translates into CASSPREGIQETQYF.

V is TRBV6-5 and J is TRBJ1-2; 11 bases align to TRBD1. This CDR3 comprises 14 residues. CDR1 and CDR2 from the germline V gene are MNHEY and SVGAGI. V shed 7 bases and J 4 bases; nucleotides not matched to a gene: 5. This CDR3 reads CASTRDRGGYGYTF. CDR3 nucleotides: TGTGCCAGCACGCGGGACAGGGGGGGCTATGGCTACACCTTC.

The chain combines TRBV15 with TRBJ2-2; 8 bases align to TRBD1. With V trimmed by 3 bases and J by 7 bases, 10 bases remained unmatched. This CDR3 comprises 16 residues. CDR1 and CDR2 from the germline V gene are LNHNV and YYDKDF (reference sequence). Here the CDR3 reads CATSRAGQGLFGELFF. The CDR3, as DNA: TGTGCCACCAGCAGGGCCGGACAGGGCTTATTCGGGGAGCTGTTTTTT. Using reference TRBV15 and TRBJ2-2 for the parts outside the CDR3, the full variable domain is DAMVIQNPRYQVTQFGKPVTLSCSQTLNHNVMYWYQQKSSQAPKLLFHYYDKDFNNEADTPDNFQSRRPNTSFCFLDIRSPGLGDTAMYLCATSRAGQGLFGELFFGEGSRLTVL.

The chain recombines TRBV29-1 with TRBJ2-7; 12 bases agree with TRBD2. J gave up 2 bases and V 4 bases, and 3 bases lay outside the gene matches. This CDR3 is built from 14 residues. The V gene's germline CDR1 is SQVTM and CDR2 ANQGSEA. The CDR3 region is CSVGASGRAYEQYF. The CDR3 DNA reads TGCAGCGTTGGCGCTAGCGGGAGGGCCTACGAGCAGTACTTC.

The J gene is TRBJ2-2, the V gene TRBV27, with D tentatively TRBD2 (7 bases). This CDR3 spans 11 amino acids. CDR1 is MNHEY, CDR2 SMNVEV, per germline (reference sequence). The ends were cut back, 9 bases at V and 9 bases at J, with 11 bases in the middle. The CDR3 DNA reads TGTGCCAGTCGGGGGGCCCGGGAGCTGTTTTTT. This translates into CASRGARELFF.

The genes are TRBV19 and TRBJ1-2; D is unclear. The CDR3 contains 13 residues. In germline, CDR1 is LNHDA, CDR2 SQIVND (reference sequence). Deletions cut 3 bases from V and 8 bases from J, with 13 bases between. In nucleotides, the CDR3 is TGTGCCAGTAGTATGCGATTCCTAGAGGGCTACACCTTC. Its translation: CASSMRFLEGYTF.

The CDR3 loop is CASSWTGGETQYF. The CDR3 region has the DNA TGTGCCAGCAGCTGGACAGGAGGGGAGACCCAGTACTTC. V usage is TRBV7-9 and J usage is TRBJ2-5; maybe TRBD1 (7 bases). V was clipped by 4 bases and J by 5 bases, with 11 bases between them. This CDR3 is built from 13 residues. Looked up from germline, CDR1 is SEHNR and CDR2 is FQNEAQ (reference sequence).

The V gene is TRBV12-3 or TRBV12-4, the J gene TRBJ1-1, with a tentative D call TRBD1 (5 bases). Trimming shortened V by 3 bases and J by 8 bases, and 10 bases separated the two germline ends. This CDR3 is built from 12 residues. The chain's CDR3 is CASSFSGDEAFF. The CDR3 DNA follows: TGTGCCAGCAGTTTTTCGGGGGACGAAGCTTTCTTT.

The chain links TRBV5-4 to TRBJ2-1, with D possibly TRBD1 on 5 matching bases. The CDR3 extends over 13 amino acids. Germline loops: CDR1 SGHNT, CDR2 YYREEE (reference sequence). The germline V and J ends were trimmed by 4 bases and 5 bases, with 10 bases remaining between them. CDR3 residues: CASSPRVHNEQFF. The CDR3 DNA is TGTGCCAGCAGCCCCAGGGTGCACAATGAGCAGTTCTTC.